This TCR beta chain originates from a study of T cell clonotyping in hematopoietic cell transplantation. Clones were read by immunoSEQ multiplex PCR, and TCRdb kept only the in-frame ones, dropping some. The profile shows about 15,000 clones, 90% to 95% of them singletons. V lost 1 base, J lost 4 bases, and 8 bases stayed unmatched. Germline V gives CDR1 SGHTA, CDR2 FQGTGA. The CDR3 length is 16 residues. On this clone itself: Its cognate antigen is unknown.

Samples: about 28 days before transplant, then days 30, 100 and 180 after. Broader study findings: Pathologically expanded recipient clonotypes increased progressively from day 30 to day 180 as diversity fell. Few recipient clonotypes overlapped donors; over 95% were de novo at given depth. No sorting was done, leaving CD4 and CD8 contributions mixed.

This sample comprised PBMCs, obtained 30 days after allogeneic stem cell transplant. The chain links TRBV7-3 to TRBJ1-1, with 8 bases that match TRBD1. This TCR derives from a male patient aged 55-69 years who had an allogeneic stem cell transplant from an unrelated donor, so the T cells may come from the graft donor. Some clones in this sample may be carry-over from other donors' samples. CDR3 in amino acids: CASSLNGGQAGTEAFF. The CDR3 DNA reads TGTGCCAGCAGCTTAAATGGGGGACAGGCGGGCACTGAAGCTTTCTTT. Drawing the rest from reference TRBV7-3 and TRBJ1-1, the complete variable domain is GAGVSQTPSNKVTEKGKYVELRCDPISGHTALYWYRQSLGQGPEFLIYFQGTGAADDSGLPNDRFFAVRPEGSVSTLKIQRTERGDSAVYLCASSLNGGQAGTEAFFGQGTRLTVV.